This T cell receptor (beta chain) comes out of a study of T cell responses to AZD1222 COVID-19 vaccine (dated by TCRdb to the early 2020s). Background for the entire study: A total of 233 trial participants underwent TCR sequencing, of whom 207 received two doses of AZD1222 and 26 received two doses of the MenACWY control vaccine. Trial participants were enrolled by age into subgroups of 18-55, 56-69 and 70-plus years, and about 150, 27 and 61 TCR-sequenced participants, respectively, were included in these subgroups. The investigation overall reported the following: After two AZD1222 doses, both the breadth and the depth of spike-specific TCRs were significantly higher than at day 0 and than in MenACWY recipients. Most participants were white British and females outnumbered males, and the authors suggested that clonal diversity may have been underestimated. Conclusions about previously exposed vaccinees were limited because only a handful of AZD1222 recipients were SARS-CoV-2 seropositive at baseline. In the small 56-69-year group, the increase in depth fell short of significance, most likely because of low power. Nearly half of unique spike-specific TCRs reportedly recognized epitopes outside regions mutated in the B.1.351 and B.1.1.7 variants. The vaccine-associated CD4 TCRs covered the entire spike protein, and the dominant responses fell in regions 160-218 and 743-854. Because no day 14 peak-response samples were available, the repertoires could be characterized only after the peak T cell response.

Details on this clone: Its antigen is currently not known. No base quality values were provided; no much bigger clone lies one nucleotide off.

Taken with the paper, the label for time point translates to: about 28 days (+/-7) after the second vaccine dose. The meaning of the sample's treatment or condition label: meningococcal conjugate vaccine given as trial control. Vaccinee samples came from UK trials COV001 and COV002, including a single-blind randomized controlled phase 2/3 trial of AZD1222 (ChAdOx1 nCoV-19) in healthy adults. For TCRbeta chain sequencing, PBMC samples from trial participants were taken at day 0 and at day 28 after the second dose. According to the germline V gene, CDR1 reads SNHLY and CDR2 reads FYNNEI. The CDR3 runs 10 amino acids, cysteine and phenylalanine included. Only CDR3 DNA remains: 30 bases, in frame from the first base. Trimming costs V 8 bases and J 5 bases, and their ends lie 5 bases apart. The CDR3 regions of human TCRbeta chains were analyzed by immunosequencing. The original methods were these. TCRs in the repertoires were compared against a reference library of SARS-CoV-2-specific TCRs that had been generated with the MIRA antigen-specificity platform. Breadth meant the fraction of unique TCRs that were SARS-CoV-2-associated, whereas depth meant the fraction of total T cells that were SARS-CoV-2-associated. Each spike-specific TCR was assigned to its reactive spike region and to a CD4 or CD8 class using the MIRA data. Log10-transformed breadth and depth values were compared by one-way ANOVA with Sidak's multiple comparisons tests. The table was pulled from immuneACCESS by TCRdb, which kept in-frame rearrangements only. Such tables lose some clones; where checked, under half of the loss comes from unresolved V genes, and the rest has no known cause. Clonal size and the V and J genes are those of that table, whereas D and trimming came from the DNA. This sample holds some 190,000 clones; about 94% were observed only once. The ten largest clones add up to around 1.5% of the sample.

The sequence links TRBV2 to TRBJ2-3, with the identity of the D gene unclear. The clonotype originates from an adult who received the MenACWY meningococcal vaccine as a control. Here the sequenced sample was peripheral blood, taken 28 days after the second dose of the MenACWY control vaccine. The CDR3 sequence is CASRGDTQYF. Read as DNA, the sequence is TGTGCCAGCCGAGGAGATACGCAGTATTTT.